The rows below give T cell receptor beta chains drawn from one sample of a study of Ad26.COV2.S vaccination and SARS-CoV-2 variants. Here immunoSEQ multiplex PCR was the method, and the copy in TCRdb shows in-frame clones only, minus some. The sample carries 450,000 to 550,000 clones, roughly 89% recorded once. Sample: peripheral blood, taken in a trial of Ad26.COV2.S vaccine versus placebo. These receptors were taken from a person between 18 and 60 years old who received the Ad26.COV2.S COVID-19 vaccine or a placebo. Both conserved end residues are part of each CDR3. A D gene is named only where the DNA matches it firmly. Size values are once, few and many counts, or a class for expanded clones, and some rows have none.

V gene,J gene,D gene,clone size,CDR3 DNA,CDR3 protein
TRBV12-5,TRBJ2-2,NA,once,TGTGCTAGTGGTTTCGAGGGGAACCGAGTCGGGGAGCTGTTTTTT,CASGFEGNRVGELFF
TRBV6-5,TRBJ2-3,NA,NA,TGTGCCAGCGGTAGGGACCCTCTGCTCGCAGATACGCAGTATTTT,CASGRDPLLADTQYF
TRBV27,TRBJ2-2,NA,NA,TGTGCCAGCAGTTTAATTCGGGGTGGAGGGGGCTTATTTACCGGGGAGCTGTTTTTT,CASSLIRGGGGLFTGELFF
TRBV5-6,TRBJ1-1,NA,NA,TGTGCCAGCAGGTTCAGGGAGGCGTCTGAAGCTTTCTTT,CASRFREASEAFF
TRBV5-5,TRBJ2-3,TRBD2,NA,TGTGCCAGCAGCTCGACGGCTGGGCGGGGGGGCCCAGATACGCAGTATTTT,CASSSTAGRGGPDTQYF
TRBV27,TRBJ1-1,NA,NA,TGTGCCAGCAGTTTGGGTGGGCACACTGAAGCTTTCTTT,CASSLGGHTEAFF
TRBV7-2,TRBJ1-6,NA,NA,TGTGCCAGCAGCCTAGTGTGGGGGCAGGGTATGGGTTCACCCCTCCACTTT,CASSLVWGQGMGSPLHF
TRBV7-6,TRBJ2-5,NA,NA,TGTGCCAGCAGCTTAGTCCGGCAGGGGCGGTATACCCTCCAAGAGACCCAGTACTTC,CASSLVRQGRYTLQETQYF
TRBV12-5,TRBJ2-1,TRBD1,NA,TGTGCTAGTGGTTTCGGGACAGGGTTTGTCAATGAGCAGTTCTTC,CASGFGTGFVNEQFF
TRBV10-3,TRBJ2-1,NA,NA,TGTGCCATCACTCCAATGGGACACAATGAGCAGTTCTTC,CAITPMGHNEQFF
TRBV7-2,TRBJ2-7,NA,NA,TGTGCCAGCAGCTTAGGGTCAGGGATCTACTCCTACGAGCAGTACTTC,CASSLGSGIYSYEQYF
TRBV3-1/TRBV3-2,TRBJ2-3,NA,NA,TGTGCCAGCAGCCAAGACCCCAGGCCGGCTAGCACAGATACGCAGTATTTT,CASSQDPRPASTDTQYF
TRBV24-1,TRBJ2-1,NA,once,TGTGCCACCAGCCCTTGGGACATGGAGGAGCAGTTCTTC,CATSPWDMEEQFF
TRBV27,TRBJ1-5,NA,once,TGTGCCAGCAGTTCCGGGGACGGGCGAGGGAATCAGCCCCAGCATTTT,CASSSGDGRGNQPQHF
TRBV7-3,TRBJ2-1,NA,few,TGTGCCAGCAGCTTACTGGGGAGCTCATACAATGAGCAGTTCTTC,CASSLLGSSYNEQFF
TRBV30,TRBJ2-7,TRBD1,once,TGTGCCTGGAGTTTCCCCCTCGGGACAGGAAACTACGAGCAGTACTTC,CAWSFPLGTGNYEQYF
TRBV27,TRBJ1-1,TRBD1,NA,TGTGCCAGCAGCACAAACGAGGGACAGGGTCGGACTGAAGCTTTCTTT,CASSTNEGQGRTEAFF
TRBV5-4,TRBJ2-5,TRBD2,NA,TGTGCCAGCAGCCCGGGGGGGGTCCAAGAGACCCAGTACTTC,CASSPGGVQETQYF
TRBV3-1/TRBV3-2,TRBJ1-4,TRBD1,few,TGTGCCAGCAGCAAAGCCTTTGGACAGGGAAGAGAAAAACTGTTTTTT,CASSKAFGQGREKLFF
TRBV11-2,TRBJ2-3,NA,NA,TGTGCCAGCAGCCAGGAAGGCGGGACTGCCCGTAGCACAGATACGCAGTATTTT,CASSQEGGTARSTDTQYF
TRBV24-1,TRBJ1-1,NA,NA,TGTGCCACCAGTGACCACAGGGAGGGCAACACTGAAGCTTTCTTT,CATSDHREGNTEAFF
TRBV19,TRBJ1-6,NA,once,TGTGCCAGTAGTATTGTGGGACCCAGCTGGAATTCACCCCTCCACTTT,CASSIVGPSWNSPLHF
TRBV7-2,TRBJ2-1,TRBD2,NA,TGTGCCAGCAGCCCGGGACTAGCGGGAGGGGATGAGCAGTTCTTC,CASSPGLAGGDEQFF
TRBV6-2/TRBV6-3,TRBJ1-2,NA,NA,TGTGCCAGCAGTTACTCGGCAGGAACGCCATTTAACTATGGCTACACCTTC,CASSYSAGTPFNYGYTF
TRBV27,TRBJ2-2,TRBD2,NA,TGTGCCAGCAGTTTAGCCAGCGGGAGGGTGAACACCGGGGAGCTGTTTTTT,CASSLASGRVNTGELFF
TRBV6-5,TRBJ1-2,NA,NA,TGTGCCAGCAGTCCCGGGACGGACTATGGCTACACCTTC,CASSPGTDYGYTF
TRBV2,TRBJ2-7,TRBD1,NA,TGTGCCAGCGGTAGAGCGACAGGGCTCCCCTACGAGCAGTACTTC,CASGRATGLPYEQYF
TRBV5-5,TRBJ2-5,NA,NA,TGTGCCAGCAGCTTCTCTAGCATTAGTGGGGAGACCCAGTACTTC,CASSFSSISGETQYF
TRBV6-6,TRBJ1-6,TRBD1,NA,TGTGCCAGCAGTCGCGACAGGGGGGTACCCTATAATTCACCCCTCCACTTT,CASSRDRGVPYNSPLHF
TRBV3-1/TRBV3-2,TRBJ2-3,NA,NA,TGTGCCAGCAGCCCCCCGTTGTGGGTTAGCACAGATACGCAGTATTTT,CASSPPLWVSTDTQYF
TRBV7-2,TRBJ2-5,NA,NA,TGTGCCAGCAGCCCTCGCGTTAGGGAGACCCAGTACTTC,CASSPRVRETQYF
TRBV28,TRBJ1-5,NA,NA,TGTGCCAGCAGCACCTGGGTTGGCAATCAGCCCCAGCATTTT,CASSTWVGNQPQHF
TRBV5-6,TRBJ2-5,TRBD2,NA,TGTGCCAGCAGCTTGGGTCTAGCGGGACAAGAGACCCAGTACTTC,CASSLGLAGQETQYF
TRBV3-1/TRBV3-2,TRBJ1-2,TRBD1,NA,TGTGCCAGCAGCCAACACCAAAAAGGGACAGGGAATGGCTACACCTTC,CASSQHQKGTGNGYTF
TRBV19,TRBJ1-4,NA,NA,TGTGCCAGTATATGGGGTAAAAAACTGTTTTTT,CASIWGKKLFF
TRBV27,TRBJ1-1,NA,NA,TGTGCCAGCAGTTTATGGGGGGGGAACACTGAAGCTTTCTTT,CASSLWGGNTEAFF
TRBV7-9,TRBJ2-1,TRBD2,few,TGTGCCAGCAGCTTAGCGTACGGACTAGCGGGAGAGTCCCATGAGCAGTTCTTC,CASSLAYGLAGESHEQFF
TRBV11-3,TRBJ2-1,NA,NA,TGTGCCAGCAGCTCCAGGTACGACAATGAGCAGTTCTTC,CASSSRYDNEQFF
TRBV6-5,TRBJ1-2,NA,NA,TGTGCCAGCAGTTACGCCCGTAACTATGGCTACACCTTC,CASSYARNYGYTF
TRBV7-9,TRBJ2-1,NA,NA,TGTGCCAGCAGCTTATCCGGACAGATCTCCTACAATGAGCAGTTCTTC,CASSLSGQISYNEQFF
TRBV29-1,TRBJ2-3,NA,NA,TGCAGCGCTGAAGGGGGATTGGCAGATACGCAGTATTTT,CSAEGGLADTQYF
TRBV27,TRBJ2-5,NA,NA,TGTGCCAGCAGTTTGGGGGCGGGGACCGCCGGGGCCCAGTACTTC,CASSLGAGTAGAQYF
TRBV29-1,TRBJ1-1,TRBD1,NA,TGCAGCGTTGAAGTAACTCCAGGGGGCCGGAAAGCTTTCTTT,CSVEVTPGGRKAFF
TRBV13,TRBJ2-1,NA,NA,TGTGCCAGCAGCTTAAATCCGGACCATGAGCAGTTCTTC,CASSLNPDHEQFF
TRBV11-2,TRBJ2-5,NA,NA,TGTGCCAGCAGCTTTTCCGGGACTGAAGAGACCCAGTACTTC,CASSFSGTEETQYF
TRBV5-8,TRBJ1-1,NA,NA,TGTGCCAGCAGCAGACCGGGACTGGCCCGGGGCACTGAAGCTTTCTTT,CASSRPGLARGTEAFF
TRBV28,TRBJ2-2,NA,NA,TGTGCCAGCAGTTTACGGAAAGGAACGAACACCGGGGAGCTGTTTTTT,CASSLRKGTNTGELFF
TRBV5-6,TRBJ1-6,TRBD1,NA,TGTGCCAGCAGCTCGGGACAGGGTAATTCACCCCTCCACTTT,CASSSGQGNSPLHF
TRBV27,TRBJ1-4,TRBD1,NA,TGTGCCAGCAGTTCAGGGGGGAGGGATGAAAAACTGTTTTTT,CASSSGGRDEKLFF
TRBV4-3,TRBJ1-6,NA,NA,TGCGCCAGCAGCCAAGATCCCATGCGGATGGGCCTCCACTTT,CASSQDPMRMGLHF
TRBV19,TRBJ2-3,NA,NA,TGTGCCAGTAGTATAGATCCCAACACAGATACGCAGTATTTT,CASSIDPNTDTQYF